The rows below give T cell receptor beta chains drawn from one sample of a study of T cells after yellow fever vaccination. TCRdb analysed the 5' RACE reads with MiXCR anew, one entry per CDR3 protein. The sample holds about 220,000 distinct CDR3 sequences, 6% to 8% seen once. Material: CD4+ T cells sorted from PBMCs, obtained on the day of the yellow fever booster vaccination. These receptors were collected from a man aged 25 to 45 who received the YFV17D yellow fever vaccine. CDR3s include the opening cysteine and the closing phenylalanine or tryptophan. A D gene is named only where the DNA matches it firmly. Not all rows give a size; the values are once, few, many and, for expanded clones, a class.

v_call: TRBV6-1; d_call: NA; j_call: TRBJ2-1; clone_size: many; cdr3_nt: TGTGCCAGCAGTATAGGCCCCGTCCGGGTTGAGCAGTTCTTC; cdr3_aa: CASSIGPVRVEQFF
v_call: TRBV6-1; d_call: NA; j_call: TRBJ2-2; clone_size: NA; cdr3_nt: TGTGCCAGCAGGCTGGGGGTACACGGGGAGCTGTTTTTT; cdr3_aa: CASRLGVHGELFF
v_call: TRBV7-8; d_call: TRBD1; j_call: TRBJ2-7; clone_size: few; cdr3_nt: TGTGCCAGCAGCTTTTCCACCGGGACAGGGGGAAACTACGAGCAGTACTTC; cdr3_aa: CASSFSTGTGGNYEQYF
v_call: TRBV14; d_call: NA; j_call: TRBJ2-4; clone_size: many; cdr3_nt: TGTGCCAGCAGCCAAGGAGGCGGTAGGGTCGCAAACATTCAGTACTTC; cdr3_aa: CASSQGGGRVANIQYF
v_call: TRBV7-2; d_call: TRBD2; j_call: TRBJ2-5; clone_size: few; cdr3_nt: TGTGCCAGCAGTCGAATAGCGGGAAGATTAGAGACCCAGTACTTC; cdr3_aa: CASSRIAGRLETQYF
v_call: TRBV2; d_call: NA; j_call: TRBJ2-2; clone_size: NA; cdr3_nt: TGTGCCAGCTTGAGGGACCGCACCGGGGAGCTGTTTTTT; cdr3_aa: CASLRDRTGELFF
v_call: TRBV5-1; d_call: NA; j_call: TRBJ1-5; clone_size: few; cdr3_nt: TGCGCCAGCAGCCCCGAGGTTGCGGGGGCCGGCGAGCCCCAGCATTTT; cdr3_aa: CASSPEVAGAGEPQHF
v_call: TRBV1; d_call: NA; j_call: TRBJ1-2; clone_size: NA; cdr3_nt: TGCACCAGCAGCCAAGAACGGCAGTACTATGGCTACACCTTC; cdr3_aa: CTSSQERQYYGYTF
v_call: TRBV6-2/TRBV6-3; d_call: NA; j_call: TRBJ1-1; clone_size: NA; cdr3_nt: TGTGCCAGCAGCCTTTCCAGGGTCGACGCTGAAGCTTTCTTT; cdr3_aa: CASSLSRVDAEAFF
v_call: TRBV7-9; d_call: TRBD2; j_call: TRBJ2-2; clone_size: NA; cdr3_nt: TGTGCCAGCAGCTCCCGGGGGGGACTAGCGGGAGCCGGGGAGCTGTTTTTT; cdr3_aa: CASSSRGGLAGAGELFF
v_call: TRBV24-1; d_call: NA; j_call: TRBJ2-5; clone_size: many; cdr3_nt: TGTGCCACCAGTGATGCAGGGCCCAGGGAGACCCAGTACTTC; cdr3_aa: CATSDAGPRETQYF
v_call: TRBV5-1; d_call: NA; j_call: TRBJ2-6; clone_size: many; cdr3_nt: TGCGCCAGCAGCTTGGGCAGCACTGGGGCCAACGTCCTGACTTTC; cdr3_aa: CASSLGSTGANVLTF
v_call: TRBV20-1; d_call: NA; j_call: TRBJ1-4; clone_size: NA; cdr3_nt: TGCAGTGCTCGGGCCCGACTAACTAATGAAAAACTGTTTTTT; cdr3_aa: CSARARLTNEKLFF
v_call: TRBV10-3; d_call: NA; j_call: TRBJ2-1; clone_size: many; cdr3_nt: TGTGCCATCAGTGATCTTAATGAGCAGTTCTTC; cdr3_aa: CAISDLNEQFF
v_call: TRBV7-2; d_call: NA; j_call: TRBJ2-6; clone_size: few; cdr3_nt: TGTGCCAGCAGCTTACCCCTCTGGCGATCTGGGGCCAACGTCCTGACTTTC; cdr3_aa: CASSLPLWRSGANVLTF
v_call: TRBV14; d_call: TRBD1; j_call: TRBJ1-2; clone_size: few; cdr3_nt: TGTGCCAGCAGCCAAACGACAGGGTCCTATGGCTACACCTTC; cdr3_aa: CASSQTTGSYGYTF
v_call: TRBV10-3; d_call: NA; j_call: TRBJ2-1; clone_size: once; cdr3_nt: TGTGCCATCAGTGTAGGGTATGACAATGAGCAGTTCTTC; cdr3_aa: CAISVGYDNEQFF
v_call: TRBV10-3; d_call: TRBD2; j_call: TRBJ2-7; clone_size: many; cdr3_nt: TGTGCCATCGGGACTAGCGGCCATTTCTACGAGCAGTACTTC; cdr3_aa: CAIGTSGHFYEQYF
v_call: TRBV7-2; d_call: TRBD2; j_call: TRBJ2-2; clone_size: many; cdr3_nt: TGTGCCAGCAGCTTCTTCAGCGGGAGAAACACCGGGGAGCTGTTTTTT; cdr3_aa: CASSFFSGRNTGELFF
v_call: TRBV20-1; d_call: TRBD2; j_call: TRBJ2-7; clone_size: NA; cdr3_nt: TGCAGTGCTACCCTACCCAAGCGGGGCTCCGCCATACCATACTACGAGCAGTACTTC; cdr3_aa: CSATLPKRGSAIPYYEQYF
v_call: TRBV5-1; d_call: TRBD2; j_call: TRBJ2-7; clone_size: few; cdr3_nt: TGCGCCAGCAGTAGTAGCGGGGCCTTCTACGAGCAGTACTTC; cdr3_aa: CASSSSGAFYEQYF
v_call: TRBV7-2; d_call: TRBD2; j_call: TRBJ2-7; clone_size: few; cdr3_nt: TGTGCCAGCAGCTCGTACGGGACTAGCGGGAGGGCCAGCGAGCAGTACTTC; cdr3_aa: CASSSYGTSGRASEQYF
v_call: TRBV6-6; d_call: NA; j_call: TRBJ2-5; clone_size: few; cdr3_nt: TGTGCCACTTCGGGGGAGGAGACCCAGTACTTC; cdr3_aa: CATSGEETQYF
v_call: TRBV28; d_call: NA; j_call: TRBJ1-1; clone_size: few; cdr3_nt: TGTGCCAGCAGTCCCCCGACAGTGAACACTGAAGCTTTCTTT; cdr3_aa: CASSPPTVNTEAFF
v_call: TRBV28; d_call: NA; j_call: TRBJ2-1; clone_size: few; cdr3_nt: TGTGCCAGCAATCTAGCGTACAATGAGCAGTTCTTC; cdr3_aa: CASNLAYNEQFF